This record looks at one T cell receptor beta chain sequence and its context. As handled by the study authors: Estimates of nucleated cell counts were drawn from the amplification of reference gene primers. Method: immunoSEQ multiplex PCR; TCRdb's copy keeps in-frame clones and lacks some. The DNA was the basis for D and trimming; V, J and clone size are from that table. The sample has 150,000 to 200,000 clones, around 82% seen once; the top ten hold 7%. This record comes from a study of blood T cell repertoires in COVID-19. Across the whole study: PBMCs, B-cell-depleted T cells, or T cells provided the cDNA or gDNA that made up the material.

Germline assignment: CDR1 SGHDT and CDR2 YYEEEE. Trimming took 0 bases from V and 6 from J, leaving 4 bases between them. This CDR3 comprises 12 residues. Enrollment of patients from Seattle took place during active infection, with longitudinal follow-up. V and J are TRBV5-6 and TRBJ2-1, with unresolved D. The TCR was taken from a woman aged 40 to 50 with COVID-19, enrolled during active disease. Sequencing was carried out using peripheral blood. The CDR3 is CASSLAGNEQFF. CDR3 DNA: TGTGCCAGCAGCTTGGCGGGCAATGAGCAGTTCTTC. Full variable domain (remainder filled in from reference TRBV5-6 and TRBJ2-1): DAGVTQSPTHLIKTRGQQVTLRCSPKSGHDTVSWYQQALGQGPQFIFQYYEEEERQRGNFPDRFSGHQFPNYSSELNVNALLLGDSALYLCASSLAGNEQFFGPGTRLTVL.